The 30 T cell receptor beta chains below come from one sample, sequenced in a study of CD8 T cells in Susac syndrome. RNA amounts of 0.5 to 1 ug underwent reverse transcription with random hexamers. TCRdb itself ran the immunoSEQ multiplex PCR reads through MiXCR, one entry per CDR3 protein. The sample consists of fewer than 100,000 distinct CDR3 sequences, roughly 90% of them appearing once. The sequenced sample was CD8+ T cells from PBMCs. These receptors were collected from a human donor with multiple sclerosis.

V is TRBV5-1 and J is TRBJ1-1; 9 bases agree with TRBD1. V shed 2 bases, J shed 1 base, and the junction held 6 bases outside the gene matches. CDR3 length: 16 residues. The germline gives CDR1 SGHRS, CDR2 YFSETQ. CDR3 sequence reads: CASSLGTGWGNTEAFF. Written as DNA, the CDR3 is TGCGCCAGCAGCTTAGGGACAGGGTGGGGGAACACTGAAGCTTTCTTT.

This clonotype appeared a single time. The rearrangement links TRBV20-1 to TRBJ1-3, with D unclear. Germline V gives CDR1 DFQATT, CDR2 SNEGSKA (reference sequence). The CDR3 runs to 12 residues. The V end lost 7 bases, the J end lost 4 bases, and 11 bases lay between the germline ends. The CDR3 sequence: CSVPSTGNTIYF. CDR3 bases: TGCAGTGTCCCGTCGACCGGAAACACCATATATTTT.

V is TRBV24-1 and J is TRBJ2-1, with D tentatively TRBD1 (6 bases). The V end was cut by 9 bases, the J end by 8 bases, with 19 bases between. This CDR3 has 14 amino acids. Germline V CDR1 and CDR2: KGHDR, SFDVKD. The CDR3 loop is CATSGQLETDEQFF. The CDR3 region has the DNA TGTGCCACCTCCGGACAGCTTGAGACAGATGAGCAGTTCTTC.

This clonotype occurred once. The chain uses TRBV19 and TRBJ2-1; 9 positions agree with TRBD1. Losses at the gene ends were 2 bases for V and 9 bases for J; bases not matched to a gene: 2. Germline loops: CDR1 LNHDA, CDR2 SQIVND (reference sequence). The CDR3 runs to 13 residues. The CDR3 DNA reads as TGTGCCAGTAGTATATGGACAGGGGTTGAGCAGTTCTTC. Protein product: CASSIWTGVEQFF.

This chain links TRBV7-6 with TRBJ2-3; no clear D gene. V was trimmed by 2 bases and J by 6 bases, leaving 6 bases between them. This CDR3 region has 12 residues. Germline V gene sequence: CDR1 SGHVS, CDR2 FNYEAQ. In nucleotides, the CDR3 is TGTGCCAGCAGCTTACTAACGGATACGCAGTATTTT. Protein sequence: CASSLLTDTQYF.

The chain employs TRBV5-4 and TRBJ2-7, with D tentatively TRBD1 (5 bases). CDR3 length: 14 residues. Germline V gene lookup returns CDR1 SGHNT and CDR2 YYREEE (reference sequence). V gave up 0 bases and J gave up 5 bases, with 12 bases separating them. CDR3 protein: CASSLEVGRDEQYF. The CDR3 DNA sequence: TGTGCCAGCAGCTTGGAGGTGGGGCGCGACGAGCAGTACTTC.

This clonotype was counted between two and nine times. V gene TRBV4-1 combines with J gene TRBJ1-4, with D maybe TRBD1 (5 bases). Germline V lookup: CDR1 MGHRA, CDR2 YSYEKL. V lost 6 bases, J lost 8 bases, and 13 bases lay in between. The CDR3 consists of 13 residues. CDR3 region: CASSSSGDEKLFF. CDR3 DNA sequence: TGCGCCAGCAGTTCCTCCGGGGACGAAAAACTGTTTTTT.

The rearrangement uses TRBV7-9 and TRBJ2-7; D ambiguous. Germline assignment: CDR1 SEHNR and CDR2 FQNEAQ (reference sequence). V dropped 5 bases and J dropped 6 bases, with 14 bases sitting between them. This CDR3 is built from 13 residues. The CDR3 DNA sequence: TGTGCCAGCAGCCTCACCCTTCGGGTCGAGCAGTACTTC. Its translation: CASSLTLRVEQYF.

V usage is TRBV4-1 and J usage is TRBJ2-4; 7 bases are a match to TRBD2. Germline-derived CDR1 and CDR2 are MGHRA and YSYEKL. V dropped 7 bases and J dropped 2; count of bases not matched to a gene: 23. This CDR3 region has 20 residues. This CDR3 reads CASTRPPSRLGGGTKNIQYF. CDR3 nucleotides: TGCGCCAGCACCCGACCCCCGAGTCGATTGGGGGGAGGGACCAAAAACATTCAGTACTTC.

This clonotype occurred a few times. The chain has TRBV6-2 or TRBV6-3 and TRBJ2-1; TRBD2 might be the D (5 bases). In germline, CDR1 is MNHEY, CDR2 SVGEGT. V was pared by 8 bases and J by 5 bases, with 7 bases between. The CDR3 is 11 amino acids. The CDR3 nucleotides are TGTGCCAGCTCACTAGACAATGAGCAGTTCTTC. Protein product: CASSLDNEQFF.

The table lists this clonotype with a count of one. CDR3 bases: TGTGCCAGCAGCTTGGAAAGCCTCACAGATACGCAGTATTTT. It yields the protein CASSLESLTDTQYF. The V call is TRBV5-4, the J call TRBJ2-3; D call uncertain. This CDR3 is built from 14 residues. CDR1 is SGHNT and CDR2 is YYREEE in the germline V gene (reference sequence). The V gene lost 0 bases and the J gene lost 2 bases, with 7 bases spanning the gap.

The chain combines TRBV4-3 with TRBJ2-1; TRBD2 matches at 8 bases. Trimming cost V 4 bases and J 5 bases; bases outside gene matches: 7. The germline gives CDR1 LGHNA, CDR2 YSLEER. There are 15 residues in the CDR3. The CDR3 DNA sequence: TGCGCCAGCAGCCCCTCCAGGCGGGGGGACAATGAGCAGTTCTTC. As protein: CASSPSRRGDNEQFF.

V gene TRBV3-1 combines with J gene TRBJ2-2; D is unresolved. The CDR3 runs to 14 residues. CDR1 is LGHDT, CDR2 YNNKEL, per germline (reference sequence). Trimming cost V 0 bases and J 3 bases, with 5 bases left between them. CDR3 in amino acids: CASSQDSYTGELFF. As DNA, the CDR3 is TGTGCCAGCAGCCAAGACTCCTACACCGGGGAGCTGTTTTTT.

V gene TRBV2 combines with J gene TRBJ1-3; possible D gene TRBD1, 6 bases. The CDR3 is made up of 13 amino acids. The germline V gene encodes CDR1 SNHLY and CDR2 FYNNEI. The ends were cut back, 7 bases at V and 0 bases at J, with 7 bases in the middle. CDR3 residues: CASTRGSGNTIYF. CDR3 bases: TGTGCCAGCACCAGGGGCTCTGGAAACACCATATATTTT.

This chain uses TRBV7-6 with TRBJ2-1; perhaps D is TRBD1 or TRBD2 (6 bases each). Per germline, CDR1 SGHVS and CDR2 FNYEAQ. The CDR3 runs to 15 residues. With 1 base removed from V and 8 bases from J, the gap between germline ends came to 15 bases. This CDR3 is CASSLVAGQGDEQFF. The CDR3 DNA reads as TGTGCCAGCAGCTTAGTGGCGGGACAAGGCGATGAGCAGTTCTTC.

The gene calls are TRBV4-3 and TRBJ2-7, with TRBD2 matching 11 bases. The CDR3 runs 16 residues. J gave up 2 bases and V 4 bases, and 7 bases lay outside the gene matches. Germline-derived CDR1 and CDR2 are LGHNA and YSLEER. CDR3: CASSPSLAGGAYEQYF. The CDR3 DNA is TGCGCCAGCAGCCCGTCGCTAGCGGGAGGAGCCTACGAGCAGTACTTC.

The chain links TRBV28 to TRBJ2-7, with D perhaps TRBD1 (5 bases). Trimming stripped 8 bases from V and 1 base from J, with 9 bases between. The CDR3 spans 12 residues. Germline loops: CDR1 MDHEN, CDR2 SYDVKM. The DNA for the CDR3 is TGTGCCAGCCTAGGACAATCCTACGAGCAGTACTTC. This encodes CASLGQSYEQYF.

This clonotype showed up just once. CDR3 in DNA: TGTGCCAGCAGTTTAGCGAAGGGACAGGGGGCGGAAAATTCACCCCTCCACTTT. Protein sequence: CASSLAKGQGAENSPLHF. This chain joins TRBV28 and TRBJ1-6; 12 bases align to TRBD1. The junction had 9 bases not matched to a gene; V was cut back by 2 bases and J by 7 bases. Germline V gives CDR1 MDHEN, CDR2 SYDVKM. This CDR3 has 18 amino acids.

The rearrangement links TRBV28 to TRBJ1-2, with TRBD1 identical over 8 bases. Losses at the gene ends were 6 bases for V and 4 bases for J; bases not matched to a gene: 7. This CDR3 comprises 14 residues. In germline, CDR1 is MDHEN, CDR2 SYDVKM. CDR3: CASRLRTGIYGYTF. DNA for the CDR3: TGTGCCAGCAGACTACGGACAGGGATCTATGGCTACACCTTC.

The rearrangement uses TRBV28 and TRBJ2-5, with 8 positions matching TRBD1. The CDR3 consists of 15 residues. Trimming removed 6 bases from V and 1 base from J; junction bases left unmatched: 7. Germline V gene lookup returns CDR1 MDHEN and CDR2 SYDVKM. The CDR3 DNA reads TGTGCCAGCAGCCCAGACAGGGGAGGCCAAGAGACCCAGTACTTC. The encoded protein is CASSPDRGGQETQYF.

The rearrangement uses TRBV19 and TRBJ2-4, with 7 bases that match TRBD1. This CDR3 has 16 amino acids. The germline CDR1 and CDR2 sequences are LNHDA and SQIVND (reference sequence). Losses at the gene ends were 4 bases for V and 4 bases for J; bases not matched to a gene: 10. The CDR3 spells CASSTGQVGDKNIQYF. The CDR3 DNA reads TGTGCCAGTAGTACCGGACAGGTGGGGGATAAAAACATTCAGTACTTC.

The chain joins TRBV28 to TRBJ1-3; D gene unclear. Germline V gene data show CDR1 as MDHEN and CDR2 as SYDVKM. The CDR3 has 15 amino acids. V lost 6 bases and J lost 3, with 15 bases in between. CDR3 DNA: TGTGCCAGCAGCCCCCACGGACGAGGTGGAAACACCATATATTTT. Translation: CASSPHGRGGNTIYF.

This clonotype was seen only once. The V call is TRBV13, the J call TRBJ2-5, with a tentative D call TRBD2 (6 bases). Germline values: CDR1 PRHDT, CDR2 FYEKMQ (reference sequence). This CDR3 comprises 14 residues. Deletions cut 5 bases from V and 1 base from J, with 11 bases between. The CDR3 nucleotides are TGTGCCAGCAGCCGAGCGGGCCTCCAAGAGACCCAGTACTTC. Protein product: CASSRAGLQETQYF.

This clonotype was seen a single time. CDR3 protein: CSARDRNPAGPNTGELFF. CDR3 bases: TGCAGTGCTAGAGATAGGAACCCAGCGGGGCCGAACACCGGGGAGCTGTTTTTT. V gene TRBV20-1 combines with J gene TRBJ2-2; 7 bases are shared with TRBD2. This CDR3 contains 18 residues. Looked up from germline, CDR1 is DFQATT and CDR2 is SNEGSKA (reference sequence). The V gene end was trimmed by 0 bases and the J gene end by 0 bases; junction bases not matched to a gene: 10.

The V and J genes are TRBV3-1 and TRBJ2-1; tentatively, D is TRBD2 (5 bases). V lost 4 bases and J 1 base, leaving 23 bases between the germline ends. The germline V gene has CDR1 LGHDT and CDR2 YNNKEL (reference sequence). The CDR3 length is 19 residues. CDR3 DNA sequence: TGTGCCAGCAGCCCAGATCGAGCGGACCCGTTGTGGTCCTACAATGAGCAGTTCTTC. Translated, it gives CASSPDRADPLWSYNEQFF.

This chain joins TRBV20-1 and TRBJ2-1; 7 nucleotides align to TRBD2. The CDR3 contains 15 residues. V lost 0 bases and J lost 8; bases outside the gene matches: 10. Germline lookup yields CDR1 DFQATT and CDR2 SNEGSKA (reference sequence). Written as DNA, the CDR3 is TGCAGTGCTAGAGATAGGCTAGCGGTCCAATATGAGCAGTTCTTC. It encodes CSARDRLAVQYEQFF.

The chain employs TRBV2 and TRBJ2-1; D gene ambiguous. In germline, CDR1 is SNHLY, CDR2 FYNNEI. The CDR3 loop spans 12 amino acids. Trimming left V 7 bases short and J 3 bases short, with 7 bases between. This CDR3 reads CASIGNYNEQFF. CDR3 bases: TGTGCCAGCATTGGCAACTACAATGAGCAGTTCTTC.

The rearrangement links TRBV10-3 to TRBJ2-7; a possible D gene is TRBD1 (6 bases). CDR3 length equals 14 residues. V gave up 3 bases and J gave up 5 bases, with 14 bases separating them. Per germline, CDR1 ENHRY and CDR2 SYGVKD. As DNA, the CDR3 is TGTGCCATCAGTGATCCTGGGACATACCACGAGCAGTACTTC. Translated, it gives CAISDPGTYHEQYF.

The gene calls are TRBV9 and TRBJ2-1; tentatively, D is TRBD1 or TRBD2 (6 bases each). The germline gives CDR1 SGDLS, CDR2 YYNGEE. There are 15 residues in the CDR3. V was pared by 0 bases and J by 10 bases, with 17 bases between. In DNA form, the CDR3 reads TGTGCCAGCAGCGTAGATTGGGGGGCAGGCAAGGAGCAGTTCTTC. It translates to CASSVDWGAGKEQFF.

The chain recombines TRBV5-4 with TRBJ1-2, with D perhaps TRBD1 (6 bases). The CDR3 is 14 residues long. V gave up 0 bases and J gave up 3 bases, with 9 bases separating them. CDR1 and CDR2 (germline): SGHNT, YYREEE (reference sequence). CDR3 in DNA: TGTGCCAGCAGCTTGGACAGGGACGACTATGGCTACACCTTC. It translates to CASSLDRDDYGYTF.